The text below deals with one T cell receptor beta chain. Its cognate antigen is unknown. Donors counted as nominally healthy when sampled, yet unrecorded immune exposures were likely. This record belongs to a study of cytomegalovirus exposure and HLA in healthy donors. The PCR ran on 60 Vbeta and 13 Jbeta primers. Data came from immunoSEQ multiplex PCR; TCRdb stores just in-frame clones and leaves some out. Seen here are about 37,000 clones, around two thirds observed once, and the top ten hold approximately 6.3%. The V and J ends lost 5 bases and 2 bases, in that order; junction bases with no gene match: 9. CDR3 size: 16 residues. Germline V gives CDR1 SGHTA, CDR2 FQGNSA. General observations from the study: Researchers reportedly found TCR beta sequences accurately predicted most subjects' HLA-A and HLA-B alleles. Sequence variants that were highly shared formed a cluster that was likely a sequencing artifact.

The sample consisted of PBMCs. The sequence was collected from a man aged 30 to 45 in good health and CMV-seronegative. The J gene is TRBJ2-5, the V gene TRBV7-2; 9 bases fit TRBD2. CDR3 in amino acids: CASSPRLAEAQETQYF. CDR3 coding DNA: TGTGCCAGCAGCCCCAGACTAGCGGAGGCTCAAGAGACCCAGTACTTC.